This T cell receptor (beta chain) came from a study of cytomegalovirus exposure and HLA in healthy donors. This clone has just one count. Both 60 Vbeta primers and 13 Jbeta primers went into the PCR. The method was immunoSEQ multiplex PCR; TCRdb's version includes in-frame clones alone and lacks a portion of them. Of hundreds of thousands of clones listed, around 80% are singletons. The length of the CDR3 is 13 residues. CDR1 is MNHEY and CDR2 is SMNVEV in the germline V gene (reference sequence). Trimming at V came to 6 bases and at J to 3 bases, leaving 4 bases not matched to a gene. This receptor was identified in a man in his forties in good health and CMV-seropositive. This sequence joins TRBV27 and TRBJ2-7, with 8 bases identical to TRBD1. Material: PBMCs. The CDR3 loop reads CASRGTGLYEQYF. DNA of the CDR3: TGTGCCAGCAGGGGGACAGGCCTCTACGAGCAGTACTTC.